Each of the 2 T cell receptor beta chains below was sequenced from the same sample in a study of blood T cell repertoires in COVID-19. Method: immunoSEQ multiplex PCR; TCRdb's copy keeps in-frame clones and lacks some. The sample has 300,000 to 350,000 clones; 90% are singletons. The sample was PBMCs or T cells enriched from blood (not recorded which). These receptors were taken from a young woman with acute COVID-19.

CDR3 coding DNA: TGTGCCAGCAGTTTATGGGGAGGCGGGCGCAATCAGCCCCAGCATTTT. Its translation: CASSLWGGGRNQPQHF. The chain employs TRBV28 and TRBJ1-5; D not certain. V lost 0 bases to trimming and J lost 2 bases, with 11 bases between them. CDR3 length equals 16 residues. The germline V gene has CDR1 MDHEN and CDR2 SYDVKM. Supplemented by reference TRBV28 and TRBJ1-5, the full variable domain reads DVKVTQSSRYLVKRTGEKVFLECVQDMDHENMFWYRQDPGLGLRLIYFSYDVKMKEKGDIPEGYSVSREKKERFSLILESASTNQTSMYLCASSLWGGGRNQPQHFGDGTRLSIL.

This chain connects TRBV12-3 or TRBV12-4 to TRBJ1-1; no reliable D call. This CDR3 contains 12 residues. The V and J ends lost 6 bases and 4 bases respectively, with 9 bases between them. The CDR3 DNA reads TGTGCCAGCAGGCCGGGAAGCACTGAAGCTTTCTTT. Its translation: CASRPGSTEAFF.